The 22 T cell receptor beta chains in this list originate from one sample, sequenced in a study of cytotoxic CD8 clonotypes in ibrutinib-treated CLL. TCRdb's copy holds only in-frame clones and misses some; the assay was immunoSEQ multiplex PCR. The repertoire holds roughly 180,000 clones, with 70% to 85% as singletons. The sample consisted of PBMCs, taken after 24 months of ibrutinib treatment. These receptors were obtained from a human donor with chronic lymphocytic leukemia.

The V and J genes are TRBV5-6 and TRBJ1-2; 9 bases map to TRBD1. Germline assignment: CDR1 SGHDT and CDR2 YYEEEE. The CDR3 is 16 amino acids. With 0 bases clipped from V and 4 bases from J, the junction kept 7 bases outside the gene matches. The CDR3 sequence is CASSLDGTGRVYGYTF. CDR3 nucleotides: TGTGCCAGCAGCTTGGACGGGACAGGGAGGGTCTATGGCTACACCTTC.

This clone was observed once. Here the CDR3 DNA reads TGCGCCAGCAGCTTGGTGGTTTGGAACACCGGGGAGCTGTTTTTT. Translation: CASSLVVWNTGELFF. The V call is TRBV5-1, the J call TRBJ2-2, with D hard to call. In germline, CDR1 is SGHRS, CDR2 YFSETQ. The CDR3 runs 15 residues. V lost 0 bases, J lost 1 base, and 7 bases lay in between.

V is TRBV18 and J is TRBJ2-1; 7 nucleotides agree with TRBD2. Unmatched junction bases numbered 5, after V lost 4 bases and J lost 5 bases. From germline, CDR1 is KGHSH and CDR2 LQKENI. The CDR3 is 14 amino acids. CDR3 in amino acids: CASSRLAENNEQFF. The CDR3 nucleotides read TGTGCCAGCTCACGGCTAGCGGAAAACAATGAGCAGTTCTTC.

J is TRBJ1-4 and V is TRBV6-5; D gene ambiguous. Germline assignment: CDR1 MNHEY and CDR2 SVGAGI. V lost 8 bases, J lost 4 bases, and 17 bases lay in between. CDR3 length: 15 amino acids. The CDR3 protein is CASSWSIEGNEKLFF. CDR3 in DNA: TGTGCCAGCTCTTGGTCAATAGAGGGTAATGAAAAACTGTTTTTT.

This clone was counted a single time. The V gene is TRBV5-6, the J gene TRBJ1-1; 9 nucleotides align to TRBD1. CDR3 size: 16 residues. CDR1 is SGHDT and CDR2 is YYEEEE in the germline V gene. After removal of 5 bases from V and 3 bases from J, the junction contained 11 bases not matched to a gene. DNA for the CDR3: TGTGCCAGCAGATACGACAGGGGGGTAGTGGACACTGAAGCTTTCTTT. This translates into CASRYDRGVVDTEAFF.

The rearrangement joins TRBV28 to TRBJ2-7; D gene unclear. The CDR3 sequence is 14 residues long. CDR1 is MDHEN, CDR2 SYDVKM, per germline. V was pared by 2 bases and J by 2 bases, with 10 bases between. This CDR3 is CASSLTQPPYEQYF. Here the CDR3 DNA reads TGTGCCAGCAGTTTAACTCAACCCCCCTACGAGCAGTACTTC.

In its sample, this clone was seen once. The CDR3 reads CASSRGTGNYGYTF. The CDR3 DNA follows: TGTGCCAGCAGCAGAGGGACAGGGAACTATGGCTACACCTTC. The rearrangement uses TRBV5-6 and TRBJ1-2; 9 bases match TRBD1. This CDR3 has 14 residues. In germline, CDR1 is SGHDT, CDR2 YYEEEE. V shed 4 bases, J shed 2 bases, and the junction held 3 bases outside the gene matches.

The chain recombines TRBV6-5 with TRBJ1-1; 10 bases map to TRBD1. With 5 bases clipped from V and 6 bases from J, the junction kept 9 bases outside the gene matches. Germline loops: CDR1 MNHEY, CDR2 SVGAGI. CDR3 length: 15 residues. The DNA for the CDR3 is TGTGCCAGCAGTCTCCAGGGACAGGGGAATTCTGAAGCTTTCTTT. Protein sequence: CASSLQGQGNSEAFF.

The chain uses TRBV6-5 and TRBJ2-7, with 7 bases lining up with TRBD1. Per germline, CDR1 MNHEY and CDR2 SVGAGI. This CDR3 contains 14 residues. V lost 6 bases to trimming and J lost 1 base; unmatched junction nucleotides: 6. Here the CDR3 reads CASSPGTVSYEQYF. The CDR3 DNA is TGTGCCAGCAGCCCCGGGACAGTATCCTACGAGCAGTACTTC.

The CDR3 here is CASSAWDTTDTQYF. The DNA of the CDR3 is TGTGCCAGCAGCGCTTGGGACACCACAGATACGCAGTATTTT. The genes are TRBV9 and TRBJ2-3, with a possible D match to TRBD1 (6 bases). The CDR3 is made up of 14 amino acids. Germline values: CDR1 SGDLS, CDR2 YYNGEE. V dropped 3 bases and J dropped 2 bases, with 10 bases sitting between them.

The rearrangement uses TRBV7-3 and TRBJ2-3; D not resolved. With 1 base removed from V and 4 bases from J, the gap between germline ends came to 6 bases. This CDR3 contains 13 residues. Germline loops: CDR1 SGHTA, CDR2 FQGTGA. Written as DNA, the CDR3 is TGTGCCAGCAGCTTAAGAGCGCCAGATACGCAGTATTTT. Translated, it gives CASSLRAPDTQYF.

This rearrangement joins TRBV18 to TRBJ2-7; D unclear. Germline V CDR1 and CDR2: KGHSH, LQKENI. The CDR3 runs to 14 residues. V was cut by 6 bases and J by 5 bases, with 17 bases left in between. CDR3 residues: CASSTESARHEQYF. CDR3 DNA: TGTGCCAGCTCGACGGAGAGCGCCCGCCACGAGCAGTACTTC.

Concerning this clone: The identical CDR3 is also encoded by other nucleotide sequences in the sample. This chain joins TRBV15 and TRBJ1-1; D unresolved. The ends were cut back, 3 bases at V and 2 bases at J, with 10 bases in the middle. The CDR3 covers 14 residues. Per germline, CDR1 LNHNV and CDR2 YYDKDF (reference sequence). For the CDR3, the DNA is TGTGCCACCAGCAGGGGCACGGTAAACACTGAAGCTTTCTTT. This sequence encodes CATSRGTVNTEAFF.

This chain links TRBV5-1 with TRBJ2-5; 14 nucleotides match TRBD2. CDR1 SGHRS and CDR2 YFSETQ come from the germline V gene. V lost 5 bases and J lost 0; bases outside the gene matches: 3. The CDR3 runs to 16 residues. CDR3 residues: CASSGLAGGNQETQYF. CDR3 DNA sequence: TGCGCCAGCAGTGGACTAGCGGGGGGAAACCAAGAGACCCAGTACTTC.

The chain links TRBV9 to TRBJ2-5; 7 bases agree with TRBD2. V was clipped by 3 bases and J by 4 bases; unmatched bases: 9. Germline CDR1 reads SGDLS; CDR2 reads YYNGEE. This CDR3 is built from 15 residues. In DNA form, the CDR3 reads TGTGCCAGCAGCGATAGTGCGGGAGCATCAGAGACCCAGTACTTC. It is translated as CASSDSAGASETQYF. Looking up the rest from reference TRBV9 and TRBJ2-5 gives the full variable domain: DSGVTQTPKHLITATGQRVTLRCSPRSGDLSVYWYQQSLDQGLQFLIQYYNGEERAKGNILERFSAQQFPDLHSELNLSSLELGDSALYFCASSDSAGASETQYFGPGTRLLVL.

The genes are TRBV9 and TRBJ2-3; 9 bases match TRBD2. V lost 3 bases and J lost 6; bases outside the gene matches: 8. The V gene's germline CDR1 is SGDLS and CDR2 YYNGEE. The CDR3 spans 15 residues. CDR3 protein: CASSALAGDFDTQYF. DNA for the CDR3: TGTGCCAGCAGCGCGTTAGCGGGAGATTTCGATACGCAGTATTTT.

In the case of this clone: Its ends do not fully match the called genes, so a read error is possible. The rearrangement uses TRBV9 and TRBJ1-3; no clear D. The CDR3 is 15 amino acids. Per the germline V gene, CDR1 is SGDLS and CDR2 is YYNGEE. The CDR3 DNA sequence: TGTGCCAGCAGCCTAAGGGAGGGTATTGGAGACACCATATATTTT. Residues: CASSLREGIGDTIYF.

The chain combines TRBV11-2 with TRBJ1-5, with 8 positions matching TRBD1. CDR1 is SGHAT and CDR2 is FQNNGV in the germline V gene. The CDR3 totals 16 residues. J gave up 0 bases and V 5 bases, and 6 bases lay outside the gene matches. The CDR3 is CASSQGQVYSNQPQHF. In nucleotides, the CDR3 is TGTGCCAGCAGCCAGGGACAGGTTTATAGCAATCAGCCCCAGCATTTT. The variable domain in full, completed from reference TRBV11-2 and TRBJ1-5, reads EAGVAQSPRYKIIEKRQSVAFWCNPISGHATLYWYQQILGQGPKLLIQFQNNGVVDDSQLPKDRFSAERLKGVDSTLKIQPAKLEDSAVYLCASSQGQVYSNQPQHFGDGTRLSIL.

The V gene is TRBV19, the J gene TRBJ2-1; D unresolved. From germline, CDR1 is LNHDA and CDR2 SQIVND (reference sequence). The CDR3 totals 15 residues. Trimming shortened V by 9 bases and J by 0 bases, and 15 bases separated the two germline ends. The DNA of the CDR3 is TGTGCCAGCCAAACCGACGGAAGCTCCTACAATGAGCAGTTCTTC. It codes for CASQTDGSSYNEQFF.

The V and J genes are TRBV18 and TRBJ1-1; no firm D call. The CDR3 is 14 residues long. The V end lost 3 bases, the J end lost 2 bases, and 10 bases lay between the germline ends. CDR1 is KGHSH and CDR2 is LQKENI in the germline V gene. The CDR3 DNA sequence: TGTGCCAGCTCACCTGAGGGTTACAACACTGAAGCTTTCTTT. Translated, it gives CASSPEGYNTEAFF.

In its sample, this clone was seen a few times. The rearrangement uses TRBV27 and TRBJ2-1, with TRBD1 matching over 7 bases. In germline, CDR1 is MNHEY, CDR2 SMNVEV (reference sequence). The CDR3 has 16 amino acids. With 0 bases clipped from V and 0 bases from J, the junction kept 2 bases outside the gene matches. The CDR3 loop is CASSLSDRRSYNEQFF. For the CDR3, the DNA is TGTGCCAGCAGTTTATCGGACAGGCGCTCCTACAATGAGCAGTTCTTC.

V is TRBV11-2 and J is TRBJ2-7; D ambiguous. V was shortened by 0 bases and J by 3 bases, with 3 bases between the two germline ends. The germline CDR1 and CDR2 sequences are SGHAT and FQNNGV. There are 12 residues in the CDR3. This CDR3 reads CASSLDRYEQYF. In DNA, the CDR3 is TGTGCCAGCAGCTTAGACCGCTACGAGCAGTACTTC.